The 7 T cell receptor beta chains reported below all come from one sample, sequenced in a study of blood T cells in healthy people across ages. Together with a sample-barcoded 5' primer, a J-beta primer mix was included in a second PCR lasting roughly 6 to 12 cycles. Each CDR3 protein gets one entry after TCRdb re-called the 5' RACE reads with MiXCR. The sample has hundreds of thousands of distinct CDR3 sequences, about 53% seen once. The specimen was blood. These receptors originate from a man at least 80 years old in good health.

The genes are TRBV11-1 and TRBJ2-5; D is possibly TRBD2 (6 bases). The germline V gene encodes CDR1 SGHAT and CDR2 FQDESV (reference sequence). The CDR3 contains 15 residues. V was cut by 5 bases and J by 11 bases, with 24 bases left in between. The CDR3 sequence: CASSPAGTPTREQYF. In DNA, the CDR3 is TGTGCCAGCAGCCCCGCAGGGACTCCTACGAGGGAGCAGTACTTC.

This chain joins TRBV6-5 and TRBJ2-7; 7 bases line up with TRBD2. The CDR3 has 16 residues. The germline gives CDR1 MNHEY, CDR2 SVGAGI. Losses at the gene ends were 5 bases for V and 2 bases for J; bases not matched to a gene: 12. The CDR3 DNA reads TGTGCCAGCAGTCCCTGGGTAGCGGGCATAACCTACGAGCAGTACTTC. Its translation is CASSPWVAGITYEQYF.

V and J are TRBV7-7 and TRBJ1-2; D gene uncertain. The length of the CDR3 is 14 residues. Deletions cut 5 bases from V and 6 bases from J, with 16 bases between. Germline-derived CDR1 and CDR2 are SSHAT and FNYEAQ (reference sequence). The CDR3 region is CASSVGVSTHGYTF. DNA of the CDR3: TGTGCCAGCAGCGTAGGTGTCAGTACCCATGGCTACACCTTC.

As regards this clonotype: This clone may be a read error of a much larger clone one base away. The V gene is TRBV5-1, the J gene TRBJ2-3; D is uncertain. The length of the CDR3 is 12 residues. Germline assignment: CDR1 SGHRS and CDR2 YFSETQ. The CDR3 loop is CASILALDTQYF. The DNA for the CDR3 is TGCGCCAGCATCTTGGCACTGGATACGCAGTATTTT.

The genes are TRBV29-1 and TRBJ1-5; the D gene is possibly TRBD1 (6 bases). The germline V gene has CDR1 SQVTM and CDR2 ANQGSEA. Trimming removed 6 bases at V and 7 bases at J, with 10 bases between. The CDR3 consists of 11 residues. The CDR3 is CSVGQGQPQHF. The CDR3 DNA is TGCAGCGTGGGCCAGGGGCAGCCCCAGCATTTT.

This clonotype came up a few times. The V call is TRBV5-1, the J call TRBJ2-1; tentative D call: TRBD2 (6 bases). The germline V and J ends were trimmed by 3 bases and 5 bases, with 18 bases remaining between them. This CDR3 contains 16 residues. Germline V gene sequence: CDR1 SGHRS, CDR2 YFSETQ. CDR3 in amino acids: CASSSPYREPNNEQFF. The CDR3 bases are TGCGCCAGCAGCTCTCCCTACCGGGAGCCCAACAATGAGCAGTTCTTC.

The CDR3 sequence: CSARAGVQTQYF. The CDR3 coding sequence is TGCAGTGCTAGGGCCGGGGTACAGACCCAGTACTTC. The V call is TRBV20-1, the J call TRBJ2-4, with a possible D match to TRBD2 (5 bases). Near its end, the DNA agrees better with TRBJ2-5, so the J call may be wrong. The CDR3 runs to 12 residues. Germline values: CDR1 DFQATT, CDR2 SNEGSKA (reference sequence).